This TCR beta chain was retrieved from a study of chemoradiotherapy in HPV16-positive cancers. Study in general: Functional T-cell assays on a couple of HPV16-positive patients' cells defined candidate HPV-specific clones and common TCR motifs.

The CDR3 has 15 residues. Study-wide results and caveats: HPV-responsive T-cell expansion during chemoradiotherapy was linked to improved recurrence-free survival in HPV16-positive patients. Candidate HPV-specific clones and E7-related TCR motifs grew in tumor during treatment. The functional HPV-specific definition rests on just a couple of HPV16-positive patients.

As concerns this clone: Its target is unknown.

Only in-frame clones appear in the TCRdb table, and some are missing; sequencing was by immunoSEQ multiplex PCR. This sample carries about 5,600 clones, around 84% of them seen once, and the ten largest clones take around 9%. V and J are TRBV21-1 and TRBJ1-1. TRBV21-1 is annotated as a pseudogene. The specimen comprised tumor tissue, sampled from a patient who underwent chemoradiotherapy. The sequence was obtained from a human donor with HPV-associated anogenital cancer. CDR3 loop: CASSKVVGWNTEAFF. The CDR3 DNA is TGTGCCAGCAGCAAAGTGGTGGGGTGGAACACTGAAGCTTTCTTT.